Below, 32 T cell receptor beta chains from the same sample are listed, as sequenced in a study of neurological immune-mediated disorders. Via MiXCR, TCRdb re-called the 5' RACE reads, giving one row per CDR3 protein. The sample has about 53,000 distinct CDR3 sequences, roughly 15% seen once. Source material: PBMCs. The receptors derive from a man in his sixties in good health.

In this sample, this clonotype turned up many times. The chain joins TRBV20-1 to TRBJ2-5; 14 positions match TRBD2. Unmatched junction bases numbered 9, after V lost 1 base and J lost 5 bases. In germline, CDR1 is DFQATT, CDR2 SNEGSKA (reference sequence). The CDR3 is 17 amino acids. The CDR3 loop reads CSARAPGLAGVGETQYF. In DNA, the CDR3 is TGCAGTGCTAGAGCCCCGGGACTAGCGGGAGTAGGGGAGACCCAGTACTTC.

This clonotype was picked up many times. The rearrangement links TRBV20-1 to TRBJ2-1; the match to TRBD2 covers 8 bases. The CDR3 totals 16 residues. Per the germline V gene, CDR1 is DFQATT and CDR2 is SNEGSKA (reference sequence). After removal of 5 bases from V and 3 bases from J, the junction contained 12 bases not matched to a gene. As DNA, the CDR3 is TGCAGTGCTCCGCCGGCGGGAGGCGCTAACTACAATGAGCAGTTCTTC. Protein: CSAPPAGGANYNEQFF.

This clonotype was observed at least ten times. The CDR3 loop reads CASTTGAGELFF. The CDR3 DNA is TGTGCCAGCACTACGGGAGCAGGGGAGCTGTTTTTT. This chain joins TRBV3-1 and TRBJ2-2; TRBD2 is a possible D gene (6 bases). CDR1 and CDR2 (germline): LGHDT, YNNKEL (reference sequence). Trimming left V 7 bases short and J 8 bases short, with 11 bases between. The CDR3 spans 12 residues.

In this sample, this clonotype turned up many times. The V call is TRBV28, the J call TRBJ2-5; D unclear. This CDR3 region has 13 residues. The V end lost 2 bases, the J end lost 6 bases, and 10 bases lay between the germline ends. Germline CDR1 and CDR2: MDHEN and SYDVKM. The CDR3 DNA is TGTGCCAGCAGTTTAACGGCTCGGAAGACCCAGTACTTC. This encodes CASSLTARKTQYF.

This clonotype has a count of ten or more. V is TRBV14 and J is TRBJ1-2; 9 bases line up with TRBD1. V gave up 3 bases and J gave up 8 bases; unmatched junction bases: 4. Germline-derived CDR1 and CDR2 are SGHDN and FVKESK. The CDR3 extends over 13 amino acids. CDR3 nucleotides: TGTGCCAGCAGCCAGGACAGGGGCCGGGGCTACACCTTC. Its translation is CASSQDRGRGYTF.

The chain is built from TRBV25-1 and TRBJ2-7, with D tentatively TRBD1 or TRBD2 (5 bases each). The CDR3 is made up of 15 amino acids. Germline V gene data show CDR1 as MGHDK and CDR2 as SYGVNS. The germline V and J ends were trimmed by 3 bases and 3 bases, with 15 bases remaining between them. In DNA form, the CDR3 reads TGTGCCAGCAGTGATGGAGGACTGGGACGCTACGAGCAGTACTTC. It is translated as CASSDGGLGRYEQYF.

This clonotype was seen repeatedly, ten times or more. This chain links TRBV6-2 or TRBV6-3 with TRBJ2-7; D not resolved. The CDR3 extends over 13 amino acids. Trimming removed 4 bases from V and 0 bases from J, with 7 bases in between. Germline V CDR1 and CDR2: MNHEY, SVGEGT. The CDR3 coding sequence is TGTGCCAGCAGTTTCCGGAACTCCTACGAGCAGTACTTC. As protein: CASSFRNSYEQYF.

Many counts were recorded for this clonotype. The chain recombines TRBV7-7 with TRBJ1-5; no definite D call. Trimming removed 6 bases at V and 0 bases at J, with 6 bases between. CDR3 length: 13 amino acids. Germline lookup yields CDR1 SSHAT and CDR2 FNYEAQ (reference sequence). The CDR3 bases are TGTGCCAGCAGGGCTTATAGCAATCAGCCCCAGCATTTT. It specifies CASRAYSNQPQHF.

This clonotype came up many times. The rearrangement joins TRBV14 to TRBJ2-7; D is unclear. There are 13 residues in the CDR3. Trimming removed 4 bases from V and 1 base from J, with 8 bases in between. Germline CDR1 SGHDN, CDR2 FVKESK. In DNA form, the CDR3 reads TGTGCCAGCAGCCCTGACCTATCCTACGAGCAGTACTTC. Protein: CASSPDLSYEQYF.

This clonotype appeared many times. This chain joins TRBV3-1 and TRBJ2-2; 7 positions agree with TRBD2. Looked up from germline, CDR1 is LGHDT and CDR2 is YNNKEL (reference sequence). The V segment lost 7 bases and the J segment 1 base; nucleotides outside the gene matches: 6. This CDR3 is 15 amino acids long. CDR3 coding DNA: TGTGCCAGCACCCAGCGGGAATGGAACACCGGGGAGCTGTTTTTT. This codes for CASTQREWNTGELFF. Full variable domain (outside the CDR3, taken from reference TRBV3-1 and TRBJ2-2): DTAVSQTPKYLVTQMGNDKSIKCEQNLGHDTMYWYKQDSKKFLKIMFSYNNKELIINETVPNRFSPKSPDKAHLNLHINSLELGDSAVYFCASTQREWNTGELFFGEGSRLTVL.

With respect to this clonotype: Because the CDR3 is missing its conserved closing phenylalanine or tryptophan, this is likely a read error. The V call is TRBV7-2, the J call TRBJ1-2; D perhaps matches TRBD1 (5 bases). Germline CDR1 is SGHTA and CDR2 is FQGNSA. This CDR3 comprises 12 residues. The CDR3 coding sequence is TGTGCCAGCAGCTTGGGACTCTATGGGTACACCTTA. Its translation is CASSLGLYGYTL.

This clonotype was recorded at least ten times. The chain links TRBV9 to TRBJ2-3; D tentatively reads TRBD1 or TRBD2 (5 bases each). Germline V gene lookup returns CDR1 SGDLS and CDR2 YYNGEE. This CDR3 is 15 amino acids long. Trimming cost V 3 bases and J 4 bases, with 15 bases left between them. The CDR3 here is CASSGRGGNADTQYF. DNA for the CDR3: TGTGCCAGCAGCGGCCGGGGCGGAAACGCAGATACGCAGTATTTT.

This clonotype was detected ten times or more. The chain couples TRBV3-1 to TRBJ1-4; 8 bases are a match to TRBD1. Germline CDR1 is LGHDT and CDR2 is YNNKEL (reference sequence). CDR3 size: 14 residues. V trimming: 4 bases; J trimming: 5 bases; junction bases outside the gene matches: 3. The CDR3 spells CASSRRQGNEKLFF. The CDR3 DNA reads TGTGCCAGCAGCCGCCGACAGGGGAATGAAAAACTGTTTTTT.

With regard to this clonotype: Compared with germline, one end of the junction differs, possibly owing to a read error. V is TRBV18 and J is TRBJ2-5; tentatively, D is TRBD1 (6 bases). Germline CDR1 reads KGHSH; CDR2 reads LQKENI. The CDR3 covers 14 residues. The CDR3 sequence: CASSPQGLQETQYF. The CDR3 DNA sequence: TGTGCCAGCTCTCCACAGGGCCTCCAAGAGACCCAGTACTTC.

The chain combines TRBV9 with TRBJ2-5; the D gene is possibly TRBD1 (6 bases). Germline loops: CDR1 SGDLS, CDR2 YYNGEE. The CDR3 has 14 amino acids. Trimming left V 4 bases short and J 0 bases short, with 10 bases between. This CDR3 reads CASSSQGHQETQYF. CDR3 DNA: TGTGCCAGCAGCTCCCAGGGGCACCAAGAGACCCAGTACTTC.

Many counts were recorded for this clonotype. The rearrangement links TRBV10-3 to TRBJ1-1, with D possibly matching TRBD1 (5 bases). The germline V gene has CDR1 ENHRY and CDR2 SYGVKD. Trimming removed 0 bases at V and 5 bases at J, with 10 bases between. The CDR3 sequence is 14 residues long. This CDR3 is CAISESGGGTEAFF. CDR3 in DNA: TGTGCCATCAGTGAGTCGGGGGGAGGAACTGAAGCTTTCTTT.

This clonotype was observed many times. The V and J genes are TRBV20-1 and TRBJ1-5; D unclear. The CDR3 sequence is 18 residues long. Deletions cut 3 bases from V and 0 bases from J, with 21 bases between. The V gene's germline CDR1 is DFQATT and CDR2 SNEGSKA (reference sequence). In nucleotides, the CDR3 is TGCAGTGCTAGGAAGGAATCTGGGGTGATCTATAGCAATCAGCCCCAGCATTTT. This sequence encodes CSARKESGVIYSNQPQHF.

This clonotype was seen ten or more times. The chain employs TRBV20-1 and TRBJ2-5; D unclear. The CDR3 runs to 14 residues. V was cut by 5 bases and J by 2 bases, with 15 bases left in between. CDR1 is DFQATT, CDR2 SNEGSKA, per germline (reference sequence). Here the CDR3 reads CSAPPGTGQETQYF. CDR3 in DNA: TGCAGTGCTCCCCCCGGTACCGGACAAGAGACCCAGTACTTC.

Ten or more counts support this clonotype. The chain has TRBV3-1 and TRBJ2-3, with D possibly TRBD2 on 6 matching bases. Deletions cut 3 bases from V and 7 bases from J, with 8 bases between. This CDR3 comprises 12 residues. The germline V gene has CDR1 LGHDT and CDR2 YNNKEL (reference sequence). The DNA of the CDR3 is TGTGCCAGCAGCCACGGGACTTATACGCAGTATTTT. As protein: CASSHGTYTQYF.

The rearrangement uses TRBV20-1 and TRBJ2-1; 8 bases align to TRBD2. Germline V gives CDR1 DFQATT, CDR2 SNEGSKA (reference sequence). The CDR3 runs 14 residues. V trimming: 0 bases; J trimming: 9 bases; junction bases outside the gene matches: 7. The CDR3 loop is CSARDRASGSEQFF. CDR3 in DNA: TGCAGTGCTAGAGATAGAGCAAGCGGGAGTGAGCAGTTCTTC.

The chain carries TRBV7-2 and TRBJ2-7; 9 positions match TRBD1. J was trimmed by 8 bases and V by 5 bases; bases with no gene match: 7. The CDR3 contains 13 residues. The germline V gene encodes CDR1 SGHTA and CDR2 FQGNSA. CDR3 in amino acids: CASSPGQGNKQYF. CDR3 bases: TGTGCCAGCAGCCCAGGACAGGGGAATAAGCAGTACTTC. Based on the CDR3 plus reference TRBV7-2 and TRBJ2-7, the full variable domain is GAGVSQSPSNKVTEKGKDVELRCDPISGHTALYWYRQSLGQGLEFLIYFQGNSAPDKSGLPSDRFSAERTGGSVSTLTIQRTQQEDSAVYLCASSPGQGNKQYFGPGTRLTVT.

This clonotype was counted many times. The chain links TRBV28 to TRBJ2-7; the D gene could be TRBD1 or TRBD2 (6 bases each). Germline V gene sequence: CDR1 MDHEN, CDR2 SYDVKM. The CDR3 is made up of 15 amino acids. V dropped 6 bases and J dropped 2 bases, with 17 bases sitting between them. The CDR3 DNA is TGTGCCAGCAGCGCTTTGGAGGGGGTGGCCTACGAGCAGTACTTC. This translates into CASSALEGVAYEQYF.

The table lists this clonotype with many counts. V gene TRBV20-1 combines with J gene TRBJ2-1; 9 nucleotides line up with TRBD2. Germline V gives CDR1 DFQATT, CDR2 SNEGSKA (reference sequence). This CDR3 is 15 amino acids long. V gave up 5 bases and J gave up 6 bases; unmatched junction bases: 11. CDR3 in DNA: TGCAGTGCTTACAAAGCGGGAGGCGGGTTCAATGAGCAGTTCTTC. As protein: CSAYKAGGGFNEQFF.

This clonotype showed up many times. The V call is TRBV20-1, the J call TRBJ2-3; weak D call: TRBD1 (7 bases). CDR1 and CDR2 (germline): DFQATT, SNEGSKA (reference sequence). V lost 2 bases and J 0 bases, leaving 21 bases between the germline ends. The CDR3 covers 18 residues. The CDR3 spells CSARRTGGGTGSTDTQYF. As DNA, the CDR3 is TGCAGTGCTAGAAGGACAGGTGGCGGGACTGGCAGCACAGATACGCAGTATTTT.

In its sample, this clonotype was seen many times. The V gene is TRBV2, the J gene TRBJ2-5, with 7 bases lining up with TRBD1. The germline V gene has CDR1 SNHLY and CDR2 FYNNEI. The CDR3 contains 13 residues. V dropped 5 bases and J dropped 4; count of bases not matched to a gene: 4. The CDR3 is CASSLWDRETQYF. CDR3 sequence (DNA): TGTGCCAGCAGTCTGTGGGACAGAGAGACCCAGTACTTC.

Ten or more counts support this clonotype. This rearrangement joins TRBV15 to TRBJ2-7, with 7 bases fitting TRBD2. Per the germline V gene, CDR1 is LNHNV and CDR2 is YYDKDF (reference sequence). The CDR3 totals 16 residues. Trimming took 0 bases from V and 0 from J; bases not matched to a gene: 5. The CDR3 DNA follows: TGTGCCACCAGCAGAGACCTAGCGGCCGACTCCTACGAGCAGTACTTC. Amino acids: CATSRDLAADSYEQYF.

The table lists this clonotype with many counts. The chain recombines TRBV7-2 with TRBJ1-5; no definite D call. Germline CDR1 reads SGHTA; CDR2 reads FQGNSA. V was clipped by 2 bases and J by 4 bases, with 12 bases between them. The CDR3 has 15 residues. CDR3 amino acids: CASSLNGGENQPQHF. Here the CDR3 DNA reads TGTGCCAGCAGCTTAAACGGTGGGGAAAATCAGCCCCAGCATTTT.

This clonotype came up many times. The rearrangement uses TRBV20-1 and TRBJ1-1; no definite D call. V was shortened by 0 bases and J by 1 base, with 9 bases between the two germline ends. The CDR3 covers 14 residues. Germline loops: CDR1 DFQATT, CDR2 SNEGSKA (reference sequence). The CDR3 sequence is CSARDSHQNTEAFF. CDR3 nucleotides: TGCAGTGCTAGAGATTCTCACCAGAACACTGAAGCTTTCTTT.

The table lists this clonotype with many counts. CDR3 sequence (DNA): TGCGCCAGCAGCCAAGCCGACTCGACGGGAGGGACCCAGTACTTC. Protein product: CASSQADSTGGTQYF. The chain has TRBV4-1 and TRBJ2-5, with 7 bases that match TRBD2. Germline V gene data show CDR1 as MGHRA and CDR2 as YSYEKL. J was trimmed by 7 bases and V by 1 base; bases with no gene match: 9. The CDR3 totals 15 residues.

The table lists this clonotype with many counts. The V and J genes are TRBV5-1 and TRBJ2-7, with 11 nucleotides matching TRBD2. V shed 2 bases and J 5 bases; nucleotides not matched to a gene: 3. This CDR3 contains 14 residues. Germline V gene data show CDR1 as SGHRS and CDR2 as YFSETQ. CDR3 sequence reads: CASSLTSGSNEQYF. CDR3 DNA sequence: TGCGCCAGCAGCTTAACTAGCGGGAGTAACGAGCAGTACTTC. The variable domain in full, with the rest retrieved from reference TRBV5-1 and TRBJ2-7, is KAGVTQTPRYLIKTRGQQVTLSCSPISGHRSVSWYQQTPGQGLQFLFEYFSETQRNKGNFPGRFSGRQFSNSRSEMNVSTLELGDSALYLCASSLTSGSNEQYFGPGTRLTVT.

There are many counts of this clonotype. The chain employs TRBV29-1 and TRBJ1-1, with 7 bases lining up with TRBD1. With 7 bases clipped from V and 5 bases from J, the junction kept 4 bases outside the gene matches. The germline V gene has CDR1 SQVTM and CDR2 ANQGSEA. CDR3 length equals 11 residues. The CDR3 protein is CSGTGETEAFF. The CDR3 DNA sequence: TGCAGCGGTACAGGGGAGACTGAAGCTTTCTTT.

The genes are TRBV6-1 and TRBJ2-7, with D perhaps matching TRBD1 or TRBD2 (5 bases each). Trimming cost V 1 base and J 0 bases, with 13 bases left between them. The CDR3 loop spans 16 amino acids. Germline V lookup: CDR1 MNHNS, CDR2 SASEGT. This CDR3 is CASSEDRTLGSYEQYF. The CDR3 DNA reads TGTGCCAGCAGTGAAGACAGGACTCTGGGCTCCTACGAGCAGTACTTC.